The text below deals with one T cell receptor (beta chain). This clonotype was seen at least ten times. It lacks a known antigen. Qualities for individual bases were not recorded, and no much larger clone is one base off. The sample belongs to a study of T cells in Graves' hyperthyroidism and ophthalmopathy (dated by TCRdb to between 2018 and 2021). In terms of the full investigation: Peripheral blood samples were taken at initial diagnosis, before any treatment was given. To identify TCR V-J signatures that set the groups apart, the researchers used a discovery cohort of 100 patients, made up of 40 to 45 with Graves' ophthalmopathy and 57 with stable Graves' hyperthyroidism. Prospective prediction of ophthalmopathy was tested in an independent validation cohort consisting of about 20 hyperthyroidism patients and more than 15 patients who later progressed to ophthalmopathy. For training and testing, the 95 to 100 patients in the discovery cohort were randomly divided in a 7:3 ratio. In addition, the study compared T-cell repertoires in thyroid tissue and in blood from five or six Graves' hyperthyroidism patients. Once sampling was done, hyperthyroidism patients were given methimazole at a starting dose of 30 mg daily, whereas ophthalmopathy patients were given high-dose intravenous methylprednisolone. The paper describes TCR Vbeta CDR3 sequencing of 135 peripheral blood samples, made up of 43 ophthalmopathy patients, 70 to 75 hyperthyroidism patients and roughly 17 progressor patients. Broad study findings and their caveats: Most expanded thyroid clonotypes (frequency above 0.001) were also detected in blood, suggesting blood repertoires may reflect thyroid immune responses. Sample size was not statistically predetermined, and blinding of investigators to group allocation was not performed. In validation, progression to ophthalmopathy was predicted by the model with nearly 71% sensitivity and around 76% specificity, a median of approximately 7.1 months before onset. A 13 V-J signature model separated ophthalmopathy from stable hyperthyroidism, with 87.88% sensitivity and roughly 81% specificity in cross-validation and 80%/75% in testing.

Moderately to severely active disease, a Clinical Activity Score of at least 3, a NOSPECS grade of at least 4, and a duration under 3 months were present in ophthalmopathy patients. Any patient with an uncontrolled infection, another autoimmune disease, pregnancy or lactation was excluded. Diagnoses relied on clinical symptoms, serum thyroxine and TRAb, thyroid ultrasound and orbital computed tomography. PBMCs were isolated from 10 ml of fresh peripheral blood by Ficoll-Paque density gradient centrifugation. Trizol reagent was used to extract total RNA, and RNA quality was then checked on an Agilent 2100 Bioanalyzer. TCR beta CDR3 regions were amplified from RNA transcripts. The TCR CDR3 was subjected to a first round of RT-PCR using the HTBI primer set and the Qiagen OneStep RT-PCR kit. Libraries were constructed in a second round of multiplex PCR, after which size selection and purification were carried out. Libraries were sequenced paired-end with 100 bp reads on an Illumina HiSeq2000. In the paper's pipeline: SOAPnuke was used to process the raw data, throwing out any read that contained adapters or uncalled bases, had a mean Phred below 15, or lacked an exact constant-primer or identifier match. High-quality paired reads were merged with COPE v1.2.5, and unique nucleotide sequences were defined as clonotypes. MiTCR v1.1 was used to align clonotypes to the IMGT TRBV, TRBD and TRBJ reference segments. The analysis was restricted to V-J combinations with a frequency above 0.0001, which together covered 99% to 99.2% of the repertoires. The TCS score was defined as F50 (clonal expansion) divided by E x V (chaos), with BLOSUM62-based TCRdist calculated between CDR3 peptides within each V-J. Welch's t-statistics and random forest reduced fewer than 550 V-J features to under 15, which were used in a naive Bayes classifier (R e1071). Using fastp at Q25 and MiXCR, TCRdb reprocessed the public reads and kept productive beta chains. Each entry merges the rows of one CDR3 protein and shows their most common DNA and genes. TCRdb's processing, not the study's, gives the V and J calls here. The sample has about 380,000 distinct CDR3 sequences on record, less than 20% of them singletons. The ten most abundant clones make up over 35% of the sample.

The CDR3 has 13 amino acids, counting the end cysteine and phenylalanine. The retained sequence is limited to the CDR3, 39 bases, with the frame set at the first base. V and J lose 1 base and 6 bases, and a span of 8 bases separates them. CDR1 is given as SNHLY and CDR2 as FYNNEI, both from the germline V gene. The sample taken for sequencing was blood. The V and J segments used are TRBV2 and TRBJ2-3; no confident D gene assignment can be made. The TCR originated in a man aged 18 to 30 with Graves' ophthalmopathy. This receptor has the CDR3 CASSEEVGDTQYF. The DNA sequence is TGTGCCAGCAGTGAAGAGGTGGGGGATACGCAGTATTTT.